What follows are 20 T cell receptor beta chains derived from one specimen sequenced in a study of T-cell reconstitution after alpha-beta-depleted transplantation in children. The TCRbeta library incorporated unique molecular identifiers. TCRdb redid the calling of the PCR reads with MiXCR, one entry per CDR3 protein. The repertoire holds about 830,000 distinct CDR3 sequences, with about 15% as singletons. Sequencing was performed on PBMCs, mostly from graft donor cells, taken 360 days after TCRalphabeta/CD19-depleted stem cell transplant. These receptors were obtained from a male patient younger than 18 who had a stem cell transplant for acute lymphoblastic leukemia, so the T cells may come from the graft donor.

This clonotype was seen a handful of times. CDR3 bases: TGTGCCATCAGTGAGTCCGGGATGTTGGGGGAGCAGTACTTC. Its translation: CAISESGMLGEQYF. This chain uses TRBV10-3 with TRBJ2-7; a possible D gene is TRBD2 (5 bases). V lost 0 bases and J lost 7, with 13 bases in between. The CDR3 loop spans 14 amino acids. CDR1 and CDR2 (germline): ENHRY, SYGVKD.

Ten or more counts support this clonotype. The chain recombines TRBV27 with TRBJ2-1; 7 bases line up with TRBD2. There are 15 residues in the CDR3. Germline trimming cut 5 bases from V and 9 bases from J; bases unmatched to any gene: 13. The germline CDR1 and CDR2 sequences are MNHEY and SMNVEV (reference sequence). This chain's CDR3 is CASSTLGRGRVEQFF. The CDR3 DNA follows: TGTGCCAGCAGTACCCTAGGGAGGGGTAGGGTTGAGCAGTTCTTC.

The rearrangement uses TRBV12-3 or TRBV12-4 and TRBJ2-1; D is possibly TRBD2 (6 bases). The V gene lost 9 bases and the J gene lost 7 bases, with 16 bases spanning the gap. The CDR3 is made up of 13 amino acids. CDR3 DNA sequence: TGTGCCAGTCGGGACTCCCGGTGGAATGAGCAGTTCTTC. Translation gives CASRDSRWNEQFF.

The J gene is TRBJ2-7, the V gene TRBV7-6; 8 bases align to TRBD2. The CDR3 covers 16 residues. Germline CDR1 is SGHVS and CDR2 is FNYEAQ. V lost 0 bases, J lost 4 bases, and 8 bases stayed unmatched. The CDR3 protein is CASSLARAGGRYEQYF. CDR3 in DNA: TGTGCCAGCAGCTTAGCGAGGGCGGGAGGCAGGTACGAGCAGTACTTC.

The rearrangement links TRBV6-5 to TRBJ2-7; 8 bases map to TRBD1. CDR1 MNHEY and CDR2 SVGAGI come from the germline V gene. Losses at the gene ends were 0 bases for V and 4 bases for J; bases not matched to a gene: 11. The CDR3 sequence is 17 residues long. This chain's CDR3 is CASSYSPGTGNQYEQYF. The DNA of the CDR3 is TGTGCCAGCAGTTACTCGCCCGGGACAGGCAATCAATACGAGCAGTACTTC.

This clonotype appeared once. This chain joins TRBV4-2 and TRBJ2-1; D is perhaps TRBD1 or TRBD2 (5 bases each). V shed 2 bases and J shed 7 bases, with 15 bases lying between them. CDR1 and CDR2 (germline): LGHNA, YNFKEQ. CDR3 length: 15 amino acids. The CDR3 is CASSQISVQGNEQFF. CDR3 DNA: TGTGCCAGCAGCCAAATTAGCGTTCAGGGAAATGAGCAGTTCTTC.

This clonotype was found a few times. The CDR3 spells CASSRSVGWVYEQYF. The CDR3 coding sequence is TGCGCCAGCAGCCGAAGCGTAGGTTGGGTCTACGAGCAGTACTTC. The chain has TRBV4-1 and TRBJ2-7, with D uncertain. V was clipped by 4 bases and J by 3 bases, with 16 bases between them. The germline V gene has CDR1 MGHRA and CDR2 YSYEKL. The CDR3 has 15 residues.

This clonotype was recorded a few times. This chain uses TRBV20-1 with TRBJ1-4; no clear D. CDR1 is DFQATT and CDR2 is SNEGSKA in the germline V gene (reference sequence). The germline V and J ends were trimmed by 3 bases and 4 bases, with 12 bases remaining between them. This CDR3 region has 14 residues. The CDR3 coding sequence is TGCAGTGCTAGTTGGATGGGCATTAATGAAAAACTGTTTTTT. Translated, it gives CSASWMGINEKLFF.

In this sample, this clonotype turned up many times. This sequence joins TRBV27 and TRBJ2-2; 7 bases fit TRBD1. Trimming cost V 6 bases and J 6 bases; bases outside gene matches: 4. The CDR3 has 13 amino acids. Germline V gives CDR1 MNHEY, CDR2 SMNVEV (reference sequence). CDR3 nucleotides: TGTGCCAGCAGCCGACAGGGCGCCGGGGAGCTGTTTTTT. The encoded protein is CASSRQGAGELFF.

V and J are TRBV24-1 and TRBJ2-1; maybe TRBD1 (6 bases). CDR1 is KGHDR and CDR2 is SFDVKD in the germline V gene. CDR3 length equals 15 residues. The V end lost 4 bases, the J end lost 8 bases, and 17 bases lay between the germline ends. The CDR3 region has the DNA TGTGCCACCAGTGACCCAAACAGGGACGGCGATGAGCAGTTCTTC. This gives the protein CATSDPNRDGDEQFF.

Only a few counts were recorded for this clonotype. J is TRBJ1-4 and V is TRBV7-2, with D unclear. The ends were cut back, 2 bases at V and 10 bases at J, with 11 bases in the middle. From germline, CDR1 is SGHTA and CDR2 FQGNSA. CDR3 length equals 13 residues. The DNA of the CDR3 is TGTGCCAGCAGCTTAAAAGGTGCAGGAAAACTGTTTTTT. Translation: CASSLKGAGKLFF.

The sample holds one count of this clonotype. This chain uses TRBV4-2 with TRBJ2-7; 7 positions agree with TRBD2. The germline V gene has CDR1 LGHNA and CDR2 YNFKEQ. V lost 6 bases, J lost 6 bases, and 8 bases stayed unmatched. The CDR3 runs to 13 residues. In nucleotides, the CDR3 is TGTGCCAGCAGTCCACCCATAGCGGGCGAGCAGTACTTC. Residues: CASSPPIAGEQYF.

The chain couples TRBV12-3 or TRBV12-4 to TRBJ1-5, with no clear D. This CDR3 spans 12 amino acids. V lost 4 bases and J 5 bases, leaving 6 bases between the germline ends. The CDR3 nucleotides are TGTGCCAGCAGTTCCGATTATCAGCCCCAGCATTTT. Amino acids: CASSSDYQPQHF.

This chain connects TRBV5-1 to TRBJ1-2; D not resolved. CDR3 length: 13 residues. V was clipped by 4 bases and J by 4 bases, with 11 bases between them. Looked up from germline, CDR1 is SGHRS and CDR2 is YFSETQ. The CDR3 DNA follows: TGCGCCAGCAGCCAACCGGGCGGCTATGGCTACACCTTC. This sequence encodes CASSQPGGYGYTF.

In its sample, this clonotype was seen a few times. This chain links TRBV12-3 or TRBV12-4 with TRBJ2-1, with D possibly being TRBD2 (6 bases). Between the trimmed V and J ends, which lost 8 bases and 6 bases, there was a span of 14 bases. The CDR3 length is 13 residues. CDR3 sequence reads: CASGKRLGNEQFF. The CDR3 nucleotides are TGTGCCAGCGGAAAAAGACTAGGCAATGAGCAGTTCTTC.

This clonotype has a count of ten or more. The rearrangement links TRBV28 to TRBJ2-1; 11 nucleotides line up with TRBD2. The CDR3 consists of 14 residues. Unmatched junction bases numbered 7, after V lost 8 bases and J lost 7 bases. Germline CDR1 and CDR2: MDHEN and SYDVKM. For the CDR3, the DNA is TGTGCCAGCCGCCTAGCGGGAGGAAGGAATGAGCAGTTCTTC. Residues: CASRLAGGRNEQFF.

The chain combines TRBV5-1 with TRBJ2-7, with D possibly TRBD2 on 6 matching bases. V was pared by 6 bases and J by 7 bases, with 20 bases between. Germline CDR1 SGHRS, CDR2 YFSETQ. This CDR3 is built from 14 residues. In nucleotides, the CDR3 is TGCGCCAGCAACATTCTGGGTCCCGCGGGGGAGCAGTACTTC. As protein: CASNILGPAGEQYF.

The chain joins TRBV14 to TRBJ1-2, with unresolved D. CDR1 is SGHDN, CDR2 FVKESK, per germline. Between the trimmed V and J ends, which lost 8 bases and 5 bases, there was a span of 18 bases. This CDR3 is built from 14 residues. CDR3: CASRAGGLTYGYTF. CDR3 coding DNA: TGTGCCAGCCGCGCGGGAGGCTTGACGTATGGCTACACCTTC.

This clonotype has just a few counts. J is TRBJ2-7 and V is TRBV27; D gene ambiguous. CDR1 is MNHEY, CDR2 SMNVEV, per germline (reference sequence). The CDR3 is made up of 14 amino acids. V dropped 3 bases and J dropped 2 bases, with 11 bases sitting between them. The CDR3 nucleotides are TGTGCCAGCAGTTTTCGAGAATCTGCCTACGAGCAGTACTTC. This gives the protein CASSFRESAYEQYF.

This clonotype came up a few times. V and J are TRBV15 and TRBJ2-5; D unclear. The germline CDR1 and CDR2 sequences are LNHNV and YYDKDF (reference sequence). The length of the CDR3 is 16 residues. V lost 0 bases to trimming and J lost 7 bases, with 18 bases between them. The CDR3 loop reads CATSRDRTPRRATQYF. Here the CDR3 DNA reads TGTGCCACCAGCAGAGATAGGACCCCGAGGAGAGCGACCCAGTACTTC.